The 21 T cell receptor beta chains presented below share a single source sample, sequenced in a study of OX40 agonist ivuxolimab in advanced cancers. Sequencing used immunoSEQ multiplex PCR; TCRdb keeps in-frame clones, though not all of them. The sample carries more than 60,000 clones, 80% to 90% recorded once. The material was CD4+ or CD8+ T cells sorted from blood, obtained in a trial of the OX40 agonist ivuxolimab. The origin of the receptors is an adult with an advanced solid tumor such as melanoma, head and neck, liver or kidney cancer.

The V and J genes are TRBV7-3 and TRBJ1-5; D not resolved. The V gene's germline CDR1 is SGHTA and CDR2 FQGTGA. V lost 3 bases, J lost 8 bases, and 20 bases lay in between. The CDR3 sequence is 16 residues long. The DNA of the CDR3 is TGTGCCAGCAGCTTCGGTTACGCGGAGGGCCAGGAGCCCCAGCATTTT. Residues: CASSFGYAEGQEPQHF.

J is TRBJ2-7 and V is TRBV29-1; unclear D gene. The CDR3 spans 13 residues. The germline V gene encodes CDR1 SQVTM and CDR2 ANQGSEA. V was clipped by 7 bases and J by 4 bases, with 17 bases between them. CDR3 DNA sequence: TGCAGCGCCGCTAACTACGAAAATTACGAGCAGTACTTC. Translation: CSAANYENYEQYF.

This clone was observed once. CDR3 residues: CATTGAGDLKDTQYF. CDR3 DNA sequence: TGTGCCACAACCGGTGCCGGGGATTTAAAGGATACGCAGTATTTT. The V gene is TRBV28, the J gene TRBJ2-3, with TRBD2 as a possible D gene (5 bases). The ends were cut back, 10 bases at V and 6 bases at J, with 23 bases in the middle. This CDR3 has 15 residues. In germline, CDR1 is MDHEN, CDR2 SYDVKM.

The chain couples TRBV5-4 to TRBJ2-3, with 9 bases matching TRBD2. Per the germline V gene, CDR1 is SGHNT and CDR2 is YYREEE (reference sequence). CDR3 size: 16 residues. After removal of 1 base from V and 5 bases from J, the junction contained 8 bases not matched to a gene. This CDR3 reads CASSLRSSGRGDTQYF. The CDR3 DNA sequence: TGTGCCAGCAGCTTGCGGAGTAGCGGGAGAGGAGATACGCAGTATTTT.

The chain recombines TRBV5-6 with TRBJ2-7; D may correspond to TRBD1 or TRBD2 (5 bases each). This CDR3 has 15 amino acids. V was cut by 1 base and J by 3 bases, with 14 bases left in between. From germline, CDR1 is SGHDT and CDR2 YYEEEE. The CDR3 reads CASSLMVFGGYEQYF. In DNA form, the CDR3 reads TGTGCCAGCAGCTTGATGGTTTTTGGGGGCTACGAGCAGTACTTC.

This sequence joins TRBV19 and TRBJ1-5, with 8 bases identical to TRBD1. The CDR3 totals 15 residues. V gave up 1 base and J gave up 2 bases; unmatched junction bases: 1. Germline V gene lookup returns CDR1 LNHDA and CDR2 SQIVND (reference sequence). The CDR3 DNA is TGTGCCAGTAGTATAGTGACAGGGGGCAATCAGCCCCAGCATTTT. This codes for CASSIVTGGNQPQHF.

V gene TRBV6-6 combines with J gene TRBJ2-1, with 12 bases aligning to TRBD1. The trim removed 7 bases at V and 9 bases at J, leaving 10 bases unmatched. The CDR3 spans 15 residues. Germline V gene lookup returns CDR1 MNHNY and CDR2 SVGAGI (reference sequence). This chain's CDR3 is CASKSSGQGAREQFF. CDR3 bases: TGTGCCAGCAAGTCCTCGGGACAGGGGGCTCGTGAGCAGTTCTTC.

This sequence joins TRBV4-2 and TRBJ1-2; a possible D gene is TRBD1 (5 bases). The CDR3 loop spans 14 amino acids. Trimming stripped 3 bases from V and 6 bases from J, with 14 bases between. Germline lookup yields CDR1 LGHNA and CDR2 YNFKEQ. The CDR3 DNA sequence: TGTGCCAGCAGCCACGGGGGAAATGGGGATGGCTACACCTTC. It codes for CASSHGGNGDGYTF.

This chain uses TRBV11-2 with TRBJ2-7, with TRBD2 identical over 11 bases. Trimming removed 1 base from V and 6 bases from J; junction bases left unmatched: 2. CDR1 and CDR2 (germline): SGHAT, FQNNGV. The CDR3 covers 14 residues. This chain's CDR3 is CASSLAGLAGEQYF. The CDR3 DNA reads TGTGCCAGCAGCTTAGCAGGACTAGCGGGCGAGCAGTACTTC.

The rearrangement links TRBV29-1 to TRBJ1-1; 9 bases fit TRBD1. The CDR3 sequence is 13 residues long. The germline CDR1 and CDR2 sequences are SQVTM and ANQGSEA. Unmatched junction bases numbered 8, after V lost 6 bases and J lost 6 bases. The CDR3 nucleotides read TGCAGCGTGCAATACAGGGGGCTCTCTGAAGCTTTCTTT. Amino acid sequence: CSVQYRGLSEAFF.

The chain links TRBV11-3 to TRBJ2-2; D possibly corresponds to TRBD1 (7 bases). CDR1 SGHNT and CDR2 YENEEA come from the germline V gene. The V gene lost 2 bases and the J gene lost 4 bases, with 14 bases spanning the gap. The CDR3 is 16 amino acids. The CDR3 region is CASSLHSGGSTGELFF. DNA for the CDR3: TGTGCCAGCAGCTTACACTCAGGGGGGTCCACCGGGGAGCTGTTTTTT. Full variable domain (rest looked up from reference TRBV11-3 and TRBJ2-2): EAGVVQSPRYKIIEKKQPVAFWCNPISGHNTLYWYLQNLGQGPELLIRYENEEAVDDSQLPKDRFSAERLKGVDSTLKIQPAELGDSAVYLCASSLHSGGSTGELFFGEGSRLTVL.

The chain joins TRBV6-6 to TRBJ2-1, with 8 bases lining up with TRBD2. J gave up 6 bases and V 0 bases, and 4 bases lay outside the gene matches. The CDR3 is 15 residues long. Looked up from germline, CDR1 is MNHNY and CDR2 is SVGAGI (reference sequence). CDR3 DNA sequence: TGTGCCAGCAGTTACTCAGCGGGAGCAGCCAATGAGCAGTTCTTC. Its protein is CASSYSAGAANEQFF.

This CDR3 reads CASSPGNTDTQYF. The CDR3 nucleotides read TGCGCCAGCAGCCCAGGGAACACAGATACGCAGTATTTT. This chain uses TRBV5-1 with TRBJ2-3; a weak D match, TRBD1 (5 bases). The germline V gene has CDR1 SGHRS and CDR2 YFSETQ. The CDR3 length is 13 residues. The V gene lost 4 bases and the J gene lost 2 bases, with 8 bases spanning the gap.

This clone has just a few counts. The chain recombines TRBV11-2 with TRBJ2-2; TRBD1 agrees at 9 bases. In germline, CDR1 is SGHAT, CDR2 FQNNGV. J lost 1 base, V lost 2 bases, and 5 bases had no gene match. There are 17 residues in the CDR3. CDR3 amino acids: CASSLRSGQGNTGELFF. Written as DNA, the CDR3 is TGTGCCAGCAGCTTAAGATCGGGACAGGGGAACACCGGGGAGCTGTTTTTT.

DNA for the CDR3: TGTGCCAGCAGCCAACAGGGGTGGTATGGAAACACCATATATTTT. This codes for CASSQQGWYGNTIYF. The chain links TRBV6-5 to TRBJ1-3; 7 nucleotides agree with TRBD1. The germline CDR1 and CDR2 sequences are MNHEY and SVGAGI. CDR3 size: 15 residues. Germline trimming cut 6 bases from V and 3 bases from J; bases unmatched to any gene: 8.

The chain links TRBV6-5 to TRBJ2-1, with a possible D match to TRBD1 (5 bases). Germline CDR1 reads MNHEY; CDR2 reads SVGAGI. This CDR3 spans 15 amino acids. V dropped 6 bases and J dropped 0 bases, with 12 bases sitting between them. In DNA form, the CDR3 reads TGTGCCAGCAGGATCCAGGGAAGCTCCTACAATGAGCAGTTCTTC. It encodes CASRIQGSSYNEQFF.

The rearrangement links TRBV7-8 to TRBJ1-1; 9 bases match TRBD1. J lost 5 bases, V lost 5 bases, and 12 bases had no gene match. Germline CDR1 and CDR2: SGHVS and FQNEAQ. The CDR3 consists of 16 residues. The CDR3 coding sequence is TGTGCCAGCAGCGCCAGGACAGGGGATGGTAGGACTGAAGCTTTCTTT. It specifies CASSARTGDGRTEAFF.

On this clone itself: A junction end diverges from the germline sequence, so it may reflect a read error. The sample contains more than one DNA sequence encoding this CDR3. The V and J genes are TRBV7-2 and TRBJ2-3; TRBD2 matches at 9 bases. Germline lookup yields CDR1 SGHTA and CDR2 FQGNSA. The CDR3 sequence is 19 residues long. The CDR3 region is CASSLVGPGLATSTDTQYF. The CDR3 DNA is TGCGCCAGCAGCTTAGTTGGCCCCGGACTAGCGACTAGCACAGATACGCAGTATTTT.

The chain is built from TRBV7-9 and TRBJ2-2; a weak D match, TRBD2 (6 bases). The CDR3 consists of 16 residues. Germline V gene data show CDR1 as SEHNR and CDR2 as FQNEAQ (reference sequence). The V gene lost 2 bases and the J gene lost 0 bases, with 10 bases spanning the gap. The CDR3 loop reads CASSLSGRANTGELFF. The DNA for the CDR3 is TGTGCCAGCAGCTTAAGCGGGCGCGCGAACACCGGGGAGCTGTTTTTT.

The rearrangement links TRBV28 to TRBJ2-3; D uncertain. CDR1 and CDR2 (germline): MDHEN, SYDVKM. The CDR3 covers 11 residues. With 5 bases removed from V and 7 bases from J, the gap between germline ends came to 7 bases. The CDR3 is CASSPSNTQYF. Written as DNA, the CDR3 is TGTGCCAGCAGTCCGAGTAATACGCAGTATTTT.

This chain joins TRBV5-1 and TRBJ2-5; D gene unclear. V was cut by 2 bases and J by 0 bases, with 2 bases left in between. The CDR3 runs to 12 residues. Germline CDR1 reads SGHRS; CDR2 reads YFSETQ. This chain's CDR3 is CASSFDQETQYF. Written as DNA, the CDR3 is TGCGCCAGCAGCTTTGACCAAGAGACCCAGTACTTC.